This is a list of T cell receptor beta chains from one sample in a study of T cells after yellow fever vaccination. Each CDR3 protein is one row after TCRdb ran MiXCR on the 5' RACE reads. The sample lists around 600,000 distinct CDR3 sequences, about 12% occurring once. The material was PBMCs, obtained on the day of the yellow fever booster vaccination. The source is a man younger than 40 who received the YFV17D yellow fever vaccine. Both conserved end residues are part of each CDR3. Each record gives: V gene, D gene, J gene, CDR3 protein. A D gene is named only where the DNA matches it firmly.

>TRBV7-9|.|TRBJ2-1
CASSSPTRLLNEQFF
>TRBV19|.|TRBJ2-1
CASSIDAASNEQFF
>TRBV20-1|.|TRBJ2-2
CSARGDRALGGELFF
>TRBV20-1|.|TRBJ2-4
CSAWGRKNIQYF
>TRBV20-1|TRBD2|TRBJ2-4
CSARDVSGLARNIQYF
>TRBV5-1|.|TRBJ1-5
CASSLAGDINQPQHF
>TRBV29-1|.|TRBJ2-5
CSVGLGIQETQYF
>TRBV20-1|.|TRBJ2-7
CSAQRDLGEQYF
>TRBV5-6|TRBD2|TRBJ2-1
CASRFSGRDNNEQFF
>TRBV12-3/TRBV12-4|TRBD2|TRBJ2-1
CASSLSSGRAYEQFF